The clone carrying this T cell receptor beta chain was recorded once. Its specificity is unknown. The data originate from a study of cytomegalovirus exposure and HLA in healthy donors. The study's findings and limits: It is likely that the observed cluster of highly shared sequence variants was a sequencing artifact. A later analysis found common viral pathogens apparently linked to several of the most significant clusters.

V lost 4 bases and J 6 bases, leaving 20 bases between the germline ends. In germline, CDR1 is SGHDT, CDR2 YYEEEE. The CDR3 extends over 15 amino acids. The PCR contained 60 Vbeta and 13 Jbeta primers. The method was immunoSEQ multiplex PCR; TCRdb's version includes in-frame clones alone and lacks a portion of them. The table shows about 130,000 clones, with approximately 68% occurring only once. The TCR originated in a man in his thirties or forties in good health and CMV-seropositive. Sequencing used PBMCs. The chain uses TRBV5-6 and TRBJ2-7, with D maybe TRBD2 (6 bases). In DNA form, the CDR3 reads TGTGCCAGCAGCGGGGGGTTGGCATCCCCCTCCGAGCAGTACTTC. It specifies CASSGGLASPSEQYF.